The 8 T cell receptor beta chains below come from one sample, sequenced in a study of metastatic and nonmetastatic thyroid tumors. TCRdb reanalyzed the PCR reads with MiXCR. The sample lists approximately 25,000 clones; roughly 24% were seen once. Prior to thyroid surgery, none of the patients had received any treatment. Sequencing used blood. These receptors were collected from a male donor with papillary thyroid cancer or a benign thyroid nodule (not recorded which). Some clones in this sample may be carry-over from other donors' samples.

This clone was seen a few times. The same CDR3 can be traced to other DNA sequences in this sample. The CDR3 loop is CASSLQLTAGYTF. In DNA form, the CDR3 reads TGTGCCAGCAGTCTACAGTTGACTGCCGGCTACACCTTC. V is TRBV12-3 or TRBV12-4 and J is TRBJ1-2; D is unresolved. V lost 5 bases and J lost 8, with 15 bases in between. The CDR3 is 13 amino acids.

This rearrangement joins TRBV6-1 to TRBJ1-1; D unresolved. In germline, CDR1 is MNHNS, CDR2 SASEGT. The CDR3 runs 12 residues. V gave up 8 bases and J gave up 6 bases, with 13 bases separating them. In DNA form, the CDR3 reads TGTGCCAGCGGTACAGAATACGCTGAAGCTTTCTTT. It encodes CASGTEYAEAFF.

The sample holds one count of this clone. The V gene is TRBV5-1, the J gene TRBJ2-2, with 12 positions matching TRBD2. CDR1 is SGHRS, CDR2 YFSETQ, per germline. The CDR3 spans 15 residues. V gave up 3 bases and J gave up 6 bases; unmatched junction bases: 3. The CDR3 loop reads CASSYGTSGPGELFF. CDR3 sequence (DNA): TGCGCCAGCAGCTATGGGACTAGCGGGCCCGGGGAGCTGTTTTTT.

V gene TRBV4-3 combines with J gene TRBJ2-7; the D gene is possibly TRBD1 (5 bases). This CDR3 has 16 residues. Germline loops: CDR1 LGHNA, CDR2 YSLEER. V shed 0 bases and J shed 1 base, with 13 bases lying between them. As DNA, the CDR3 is TGCGCCAGCAGCCAAGATCCAGGGATGGGTTCCTACGAGCAGTACTTC. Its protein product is CASSQDPGMGSYEQYF.

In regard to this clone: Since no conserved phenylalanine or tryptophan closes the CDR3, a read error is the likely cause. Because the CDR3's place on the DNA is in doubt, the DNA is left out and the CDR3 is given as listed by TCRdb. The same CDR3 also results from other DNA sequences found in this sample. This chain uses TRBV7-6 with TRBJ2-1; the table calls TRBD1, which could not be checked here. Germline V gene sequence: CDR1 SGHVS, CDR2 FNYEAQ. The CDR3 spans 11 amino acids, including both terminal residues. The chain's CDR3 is CASSLSRGQSI.

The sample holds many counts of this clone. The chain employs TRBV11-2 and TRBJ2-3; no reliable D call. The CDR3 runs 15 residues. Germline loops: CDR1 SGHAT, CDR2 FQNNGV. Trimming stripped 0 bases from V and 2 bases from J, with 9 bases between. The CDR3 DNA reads TGTGCCAGCAGCTTAGATGCAGGAGCCACAGATACGCAGTATTTT. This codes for CASSLDAGATDTQYF.

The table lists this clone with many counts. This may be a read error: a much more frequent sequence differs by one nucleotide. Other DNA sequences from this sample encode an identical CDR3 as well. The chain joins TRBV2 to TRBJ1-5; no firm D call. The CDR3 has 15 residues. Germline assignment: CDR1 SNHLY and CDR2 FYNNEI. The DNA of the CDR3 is TGTGCCAGCAGTGAAGTAGGACTGACCAATCAGCCTCAGCATTTT. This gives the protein CASSEVGLTNQPQHF.

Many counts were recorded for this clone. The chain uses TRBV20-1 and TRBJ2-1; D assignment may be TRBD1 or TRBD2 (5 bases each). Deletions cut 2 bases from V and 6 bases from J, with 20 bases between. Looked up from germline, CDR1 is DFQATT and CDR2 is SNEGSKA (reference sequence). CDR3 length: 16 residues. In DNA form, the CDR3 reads TGCAGTGCTAGACTGCCCTCGGGACGGCTTGGCAATGAGCAGTTCTTC. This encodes CSARLPSGRLGNEQFF.